These 21 T cell receptor beta chains were sequenced from one sample in a study of blood T cell repertoires in COVID-19. Sequencing used immunoSEQ multiplex PCR; TCRdb keeps in-frame clones, though not all of them. The profile shows hundreds of thousands of clones, more than 70% of them singletons. The sequencing input was peripheral blood. These receptors all come from a woman aged 45 to 65 with acute or convalescent COVID-19.

This clone was counted a few times. The junction departs from germline at one end; a sequencing error may be responsible. J is TRBJ2-2 and V is TRBV7-7; no definite D call. CDR3 length: 12 amino acids. From germline, CDR1 is SSHAT and CDR2 FNYEAQ (reference sequence). This CDR3 is CASSPPSGELFF. The DNA of the CDR3 is TGTGCTAGCAGCCCCCCCAGCGGGGAGCTGTTTTTT.

The chain recombines TRBV10-3 with TRBJ1-2, with a weak D call TRBD1 (6 bases). Germline-derived CDR1 and CDR2 are ENHRY and SYGVKD. The CDR3 sequence is 16 residues long. V was shortened by 3 bases and J by 8 bases, with 22 bases between the two germline ends. In DNA form, the CDR3 reads TGTGCCATCAGTGAAGGGGGGGCAGCTAACCTTCGGGGCTACACCTTC. Protein: CAISEGGAANLRGYTF.

The rearrangement joins TRBV11-2 to TRBJ2-7; TRBD1 is a possible D gene (6 bases). The CDR3 runs 15 residues. V lost 2 bases and J 4 bases, leaving 15 bases between the germline ends. Germline V gene lookup returns CDR1 SGHAT and CDR2 FQNNGV. Written as DNA, the CDR3 is TGTGCCAGCAGCTTAATTCAGGGGACGAGTTACGAGCAGTACTTC. Protein product: CASSLIQGTSYEQYF.

This CDR3 reads CASSLGLAYPDTQYF. In nucleotides, the CDR3 is TGCGCCAGCAGCTTGGGACTAGCGTATCCAGATACGCAGTATTTT. The chain combines TRBV5-1 with TRBJ2-3; 8 bases are shared with TRBD2. The CDR3 is 15 amino acids. Germline lookup yields CDR1 SGHRS and CDR2 YFSETQ. After removal of 0 bases from V and 4 bases from J, the junction contained 4 bases not matched to a gene.

The rearrangement joins TRBV28 to TRBJ2-7; 13 nucleotides line up with TRBD2. The germline V gene has CDR1 MDHEN and CDR2 SYDVKM. This CDR3 has 13 amino acids. V shed 7 bases and J 11 bases; nucleotides not matched to a gene: 8. The DNA for the CDR3 is TGTGCCAGCATAGATACTAGCGGGAGGGTAAAGTACTTC. It is translated as CASIDTSGRVKYF.

This clone was observed once. The rearrangement uses TRBV6-5 and TRBJ2-1; 7 bases align to TRBD2. The CDR3 totals 15 residues. CDR1 and CDR2 from the germline V gene are MNHEY and SVGAGI. The V segment lost 10 bases and the J segment 4 bases; nucleotides outside the gene matches: 13. In DNA, the CDR3 is TGTGCCACCAGCTGGAGCGGGATCAAGTACAATGAGCAGTTCTTC. Protein: CATSWSGIKYNEQFF.

The chain recombines TRBV6-1 with TRBJ1-2; D gene ambiguous. V was cut by 1 base and J by 1 base, with 7 bases left in between. Looked up from germline, CDR1 is MNHNS and CDR2 is SASEGT. This CDR3 contains 14 residues. This CDR3 is CASSEVSLNYGYTF. The CDR3 DNA follows: TGTGCCAGCAGTGAAGTTTCCCTTAACTATGGCTACACCTTC.

J is TRBJ1-4 and V is TRBV28; no reliable D call. Germline V lookup: CDR1 MDHEN, CDR2 SYDVKM. Trimming cost V 3 bases and J 5 bases, with 10 bases left between them. The CDR3 totals 14 residues. In DNA, the CDR3 is TGTGCCAGCAGTTTTCTCAGAAGAAATGAAAAACTGTTTTTT. Encoded protein: CASSFLRRNEKLFF.

In DNA, the CDR3 is TGTGCCAGCAGTTACTCAAGCGAGTATGGGCCCCTCCACTTT. It encodes CASSYSSEYGPLHF. The rearrangement joins TRBV6-5 to TRBJ1-6; D remains ambiguous. Trimming shortened V by 0 bases and J by 13 bases, and 13 bases separated the two germline ends. The CDR3 sequence is 14 residues long. The germline V gene encodes CDR1 MNHEY and CDR2 SVGAGI.

The chain has TRBV28 and TRBJ2-5; TRBD1 aligns across 7 bases. Trimming cost V 4 bases and J 1 base; bases outside gene matches: 6. CDR1 MDHEN and CDR2 SYDVKM come from the germline V gene. CDR3 length equals 15 residues. CDR3 amino acids: CASSSQTGRQETQYF. The CDR3 nucleotides are TGTGCCAGCAGTTCCCAGACAGGGCGCCAAGAGACCCAGTACTTC.

Turning to this clone: This CDR3 is also generated by other DNA sequences in the sample. The chain combines TRBV18 with TRBJ2-2, with TRBD1 matching over 8 bases. Germline loops: CDR1 KGHSH, CDR2 LQKENI. The trim removed 3 bases at V and 3 bases at J, leaving 3 bases unmatched. The CDR3 spans 15 residues. CDR3 sequence: CASSPGQGYTGELFF. The CDR3 DNA is TGTGCCAGCTCACCTGGACAGGGATACACCGGGGAGCTGTTTTTT.

The CDR3 region has the DNA TGTGCCAGCAGCCCCTTCATAGCGGGAGGGGACCCCTACGAGCAGTACTTC. It codes for CASSPFIAGGDPYEQYF. The gene calls are TRBV3-1 (or the pseudogene TRBV3-2) and TRBJ2-7; 11 bases agree with TRBD2. Germline assignment: CDR1 LGHDT and CDR2 YNNKEL (reference sequence). The ends lost 4 bases at V and 2 bases at J; junction bases unmatched: 10. The CDR3 has 17 amino acids.

The chain uses TRBV7-9 and TRBJ1-6, with 7 bases fitting TRBD1. Germline trimming cut 1 base from V and 7 bases from J; bases unmatched to any gene: 1. This CDR3 contains 14 residues. The germline gives CDR1 SEHNR, CDR2 FQNEAQ (reference sequence). This CDR3 is CASSLDRGNSPLHF. CDR3 DNA: TGTGCCAGCAGCTTAGACAGGGGAAATTCACCCCTCCACTTT.

This chain joins TRBV7-9 and TRBJ1-2; 10 bases line up with TRBD1. CDR1 is SEHNR, CDR2 FQNEAQ, per germline (reference sequence). The CDR3 consists of 16 residues. Losses at the gene ends were 4 bases for V and 2 bases for J; bases not matched to a gene: 7. The CDR3 DNA is TGTGCCAGCAGCTCTTTACCGGGACAGGGGAACTATGGCTACACCTTC. Protein product: CASSSLPGQGNYGYTF.

The rearrangement joins TRBV5-6 to TRBJ2-7; D unresolved. This CDR3 has 12 amino acids. Trimming shortened V by 3 bases and J by 5 bases, and 9 bases separated the two germline ends. Germline V gives CDR1 SGHDT, CDR2 YYEEEE. CDR3: CASSSLPDEQYF. The CDR3 DNA follows: TGTGCCAGCAGCTCCCTCCCCGACGAGCAGTACTTC.

The chain uses TRBV11-2 and TRBJ2-7, with TRBD1 identical over 10 bases. V was pared by 1 base and J by 6 bases, with 6 bases of the junction left unmatched. This CDR3 comprises 15 residues. The germline V gene has CDR1 SGHAT and CDR2 FQNNGV. The CDR3 DNA follows: TGTGCCAGCAGCTTAGGGCAGGGACAGGGGTCCGAGCAGTACTTC. Amino acids: CASSLGQGQGSEQYF.

The rearrangement links TRBV7-2 to TRBJ2-3; 9 bases agree with TRBD2. From germline, CDR1 is SGHTA and CDR2 FQGNSA. The junction had 9 bases not matched to a gene; V was cut back by 4 bases and J by 1 base. CDR3 length: 17 amino acids. CDR3 residues: CASSSKGLAGGTDTQYF. In DNA form, the CDR3 reads TGTGCCAGCAGCTCTAAGGGGTTAGCGGGAGGCACAGATACGCAGTATTTT.

The CDR3 nucleotides are TGTGCCAGCAGCCTCTACGAGGGCGGAATTTCCTACGAGCAGTACTTC. Translation: CASSLYEGGISYEQYF. This sequence joins TRBV7-2 and TRBJ2-7, with D maybe TRBD2 (5 bases). The CDR3 is 16 amino acids. Germline values: CDR1 SGHTA, CDR2 FQGNSA. V lost 5 bases and J 1 base, leaving 18 bases between the germline ends.

V usage is TRBV6-1 and J usage is TRBJ2-1; 15 bases map to TRBD2. CDR3 length equals 15 residues. Unmatched junction bases numbered 6, after V lost 1 base and J lost 14 bases. Germline-derived CDR1 and CDR2 are MNHNS and SASEGT. The CDR3 bases are TGTGCCAGCAGTGAAGTTGGACTAGCGGGAGGGTTTAAGTTCTTC. Its protein is CASSEVGLAGGFKFF.

The rearrangement uses TRBV5-1 and TRBJ2-1; D possibly corresponds to TRBD2 (5 bases). CDR3 length: 17 amino acids. Between the trimmed V and J ends, which lost 1 base and 3 bases, there was a span of 17 bases. CDR1 and CDR2 from the germline V gene are SGHRS and YFSETQ. CDR3 loop: CASSLNPYGGLYNEQFF. In DNA, the CDR3 is TGCGCCAGCAGCTTGAACCCCTATGGAGGCCTCTACAATGAGCAGTTCTTC.

The V call is TRBV28, the J call TRBJ1-3, with D possibly matching TRBD1 (6 bases). In germline, CDR1 is MDHEN, CDR2 SYDVKM. Trimming stripped 6 bases from V and 2 bases from J, with 11 bases between. The CDR3 has 14 residues. The CDR3 region is CASRKGVTGNTIYF. The CDR3 coding sequence is TGTGCCAGCAGAAAGGGGGTAACTGGAAACACCATATATTTT.